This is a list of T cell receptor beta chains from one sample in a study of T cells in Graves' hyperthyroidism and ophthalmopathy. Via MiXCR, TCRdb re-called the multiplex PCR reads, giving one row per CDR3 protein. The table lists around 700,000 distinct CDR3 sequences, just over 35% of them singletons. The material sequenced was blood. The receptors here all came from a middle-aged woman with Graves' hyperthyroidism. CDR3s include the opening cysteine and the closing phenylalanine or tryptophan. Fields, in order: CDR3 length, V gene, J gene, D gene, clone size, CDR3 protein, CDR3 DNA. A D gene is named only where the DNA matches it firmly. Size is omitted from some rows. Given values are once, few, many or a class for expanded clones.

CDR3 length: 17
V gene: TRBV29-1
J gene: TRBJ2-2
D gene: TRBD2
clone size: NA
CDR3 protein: CSVRGLAGGRLSGELFF
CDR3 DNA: TGCAGCGTTCGCGGACTAGCGGGGGGGCGGCTCTCCGGGGAGCTGTTTTTT

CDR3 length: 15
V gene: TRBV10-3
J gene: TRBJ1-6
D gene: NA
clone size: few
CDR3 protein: CASSELWSTNSPLHF
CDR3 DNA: TGTGCCAGCAGTGAACTGTGGTCTACTAATTCACCCCTCCACTTT

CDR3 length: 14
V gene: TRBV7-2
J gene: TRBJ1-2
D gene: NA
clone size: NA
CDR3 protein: CASFGTRIPFGYTF
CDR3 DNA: TGTGCCAGCTTCGGGACCAGGATCCCATTTGGCTACACCTTC

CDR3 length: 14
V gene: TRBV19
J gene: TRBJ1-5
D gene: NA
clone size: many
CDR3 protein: CASTRDGKYQPQHF
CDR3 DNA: TGTGCCAGTACCAGGGACGGAAAATATCAGCCCCAGCATTTT

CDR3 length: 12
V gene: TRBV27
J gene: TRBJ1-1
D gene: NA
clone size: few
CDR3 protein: CASRSSGTEAFF
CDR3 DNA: TGTGCCAGCCGGTCCAGCGGCACTGAAGCTTTCTTT

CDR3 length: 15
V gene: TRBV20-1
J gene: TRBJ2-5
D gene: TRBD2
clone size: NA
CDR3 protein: CSARNGLAGKETQYF
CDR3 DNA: TGCAGTGCTAGAAACGGGCTAGCGGGGAAAGAGACCCAGTACTTC

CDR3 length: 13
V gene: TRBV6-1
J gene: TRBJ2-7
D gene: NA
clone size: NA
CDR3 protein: CASSNGVSYEQYF
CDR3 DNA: TGTGCCAGCAGTAACGGGGTCTCCTACGAGCAGTACTTC

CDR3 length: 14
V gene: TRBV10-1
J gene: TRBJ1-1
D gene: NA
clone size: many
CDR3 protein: CASSEARGNTEAFF
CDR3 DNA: TGCGCCAGCAGTGAGGCTAGGGGGAACACTGAAGCTTTCTTT

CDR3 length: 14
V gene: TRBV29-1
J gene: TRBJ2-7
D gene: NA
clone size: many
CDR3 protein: CSVAKESGSYEQYF
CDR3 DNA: TGCAGCGTTGCGAAAGAGTCAGGTTCCTACGAGCAGTACTTC

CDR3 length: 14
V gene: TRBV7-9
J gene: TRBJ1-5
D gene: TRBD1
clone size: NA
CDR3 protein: CASTRDRGLQPQHF
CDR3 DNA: TGTGCCAGCACCCGGGACAGGGGGCTTCAGCCCCAGCATTTT

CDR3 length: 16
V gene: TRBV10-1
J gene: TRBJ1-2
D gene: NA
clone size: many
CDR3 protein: CASSGRTDQSNYGYTF
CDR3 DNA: TGCGCCAGCAGTGGCCGAACAGACCAGAGTAACTATGGCTACACCTTC

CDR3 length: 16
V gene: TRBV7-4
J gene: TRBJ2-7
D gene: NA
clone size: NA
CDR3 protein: CASSSPWETQGYEQYF
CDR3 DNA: TGTGCCAGCAGCTCTCCTTGGGAGACCCAGGGTTACGAGCAGTACTTC

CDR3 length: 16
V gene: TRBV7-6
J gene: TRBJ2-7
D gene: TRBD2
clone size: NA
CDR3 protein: CASSLETSGSGYEQSF
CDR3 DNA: TGTGCCAGCAGCTTAGAGACTAGCGGGAGTGGATACGAGCAGTCCTTC

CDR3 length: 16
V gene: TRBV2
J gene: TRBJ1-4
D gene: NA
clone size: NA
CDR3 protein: CASSVQGPTINEKLFF
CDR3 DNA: TGTGCCAGCAGTGTCCAGGGGCCGACTATTAATGAAAAACTGTTTTTT

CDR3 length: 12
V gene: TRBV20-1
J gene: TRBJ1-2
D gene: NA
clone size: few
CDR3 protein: CSASIGNYGYTF
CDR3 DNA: TGCAGTGCTTCCATTGGCAACTATGGCTACACCTTC

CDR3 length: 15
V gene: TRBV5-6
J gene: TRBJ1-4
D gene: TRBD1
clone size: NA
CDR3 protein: CASSTGQGLSEKLFF
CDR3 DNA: TGTGCCAGCAGCACGGGACAGGGTCTTAGCGAAAAACTGTTTTTT

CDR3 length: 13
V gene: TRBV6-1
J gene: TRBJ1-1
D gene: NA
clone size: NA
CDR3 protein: CASNDGLNTEAFF
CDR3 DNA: TGTGCCAGCAACGACGGTTTGAACACTGAAGCTTTCTTT

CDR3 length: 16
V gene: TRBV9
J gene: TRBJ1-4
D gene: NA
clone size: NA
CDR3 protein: CASSVGITATNENLFF
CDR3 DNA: TGTGCCAGCAGCGTAGGAATCACTGCAACTAATGAAAACCTGTTTTTT

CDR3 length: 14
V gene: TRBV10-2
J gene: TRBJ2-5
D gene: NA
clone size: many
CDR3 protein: CASSERRGQETQYF
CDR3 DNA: TGCGCCAGCAGTGAGAGGCGGGGCCAAGAGACCCAGTACTTC

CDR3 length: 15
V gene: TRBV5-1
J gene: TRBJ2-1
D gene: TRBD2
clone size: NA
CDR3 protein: CASSLRAGGIHEQFF
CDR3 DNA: TGCGCCAGCAGTCTTCGAGCGGGGGGGATCCATGAGCAGTTCTTC

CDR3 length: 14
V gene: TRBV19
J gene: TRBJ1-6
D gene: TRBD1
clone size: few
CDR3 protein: CASKEGQGNSPLHF
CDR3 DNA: TGTGCCAGTAAGGAGGGACAGGGGAATTCACCCCTCCACTTT

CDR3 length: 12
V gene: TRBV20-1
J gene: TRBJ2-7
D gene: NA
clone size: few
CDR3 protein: CSAVRLVHEQYF
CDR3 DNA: TGCAGTGCTGTACGACTAGTCCACGAGCAGTACTTC